These T cell receptor beta chains were read from a single sample in a study of PD-L1 blockade in urothelial cancer. Clones were read by immunoSEQ multiplex PCR, and TCRdb kept only the in-frame ones, dropping some. This sample has roughly 51,000 clones, with 79% found just once. The sample in question was PBMCs, obtained around atezolizumab (anti-PD-L1) treatment. These receptors originate from a man between 65 and 85 years old with urothelial cancer. Each CDR3 is given with its conserved first and last residue. Fields, in order: V gene, D gene, CDR3 length, clone size, J gene, CDR3 DNA, CDR3 protein. D genes are given only for firm matches. Part of the rows lack a size; the others show once, few, many or a class for expanded clones.

v_call: TRBV6-5
d_call: TRBD1
cdr3_length: 13
clone_size: NA
j_call: TRBJ1-1
cdr3_nt: TGTGCCAGTAGCCGGGACAGGGGAGGTGAAGCTTTCTTT
cdr3_aa: CASSRDRGGEAFF

v_call: TRBV30
d_call: NA
cdr3_length: 13
clone_size: NA
j_call: TRBJ1-4
cdr3_nt: TGTGCCTGGAGTAGACAGGTGAATGAAAAACTGTTTTTT
cdr3_aa: CAWSRQVNEKLFF

v_call: TRBV28
d_call: TRBD2
cdr3_length: 16
clone_size: NA
j_call: TRBJ2-1
cdr3_nt: TGTGCCAGCACCTTTAGGGGTAGCGGGGGTCGGAATGAGCAGTTCTTC
cdr3_aa: CASTFRGSGGRNEQFF

v_call: TRBV11-2
d_call: TRBD2
cdr3_length: 17
clone_size: few
j_call: TRBJ2-1
cdr3_nt: TGTGCCAGCAGCTCCCGTAGACTAGCGGGAGGGCACAATGAGCAGTTCTTC
cdr3_aa: CASSSRRLAGGHNEQFF

v_call: TRBV29-1
d_call: NA
cdr3_length: 11
clone_size: NA
j_call: TRBJ2-7
cdr3_nt: TGCAGCGTCCGAACTTCTTACGAGCAGTACTTC
cdr3_aa: CSVRTSYEQYF

v_call: TRBV19
d_call: NA
cdr3_length: 15
clone_size: NA
j_call: TRBJ2-2
cdr3_nt: TGTGCCAGTAGTTTGCCCGGGTCCCACACCGGGGAGCTGTTTTTT
cdr3_aa: CASSLPGSHTGELFF

v_call: TRBV4-2
d_call: NA
cdr3_length: 15
clone_size: NA
j_call: TRBJ1-5
cdr3_nt: TGTGCCAGCAGCCGGATAATGGGGCCCAATCAGCCCCAGCATTTT
cdr3_aa: CASSRIMGPNQPQHF

v_call: TRBV10-2
d_call: TRBD1
cdr3_length: 16
clone_size: NA
j_call: TRBJ1-5
cdr3_nt: TGCGCCAGCAGTGGCCACGACAGGGGCGGTGGTCAGCCCCAGCATTTT
cdr3_aa: CASSGHDRGGGQPQHF

v_call: TRBV5-1
d_call: NA
cdr3_length: 14
clone_size: NA
j_call: TRBJ2-3
cdr3_nt: TGCGCCAGCAGCTCCCGGGCCGAGGGCGGAACGCAGTATTTT
cdr3_aa: CASSSRAEGGTQYF

v_call: TRBV4-1
d_call: NA
cdr3_length: 14
clone_size: once
j_call: TRBJ1-1
cdr3_nt: TGCGCCAGCAGCCAACTGCCAGGCCAAGGTGAAGCTTTCTTT
cdr3_aa: CASSQLPGQGEAFF

v_call: TRBV10-3
d_call: TRBD2
cdr3_length: 15
clone_size: NA
j_call: TRBJ2-1
cdr3_nt: TGTGCCATCAGTGAGGAAGGACTAGCCCGAGGTGAGCAGTTCTTC
cdr3_aa: CAISEEGLARGEQFF

v_call: TRBV30
d_call: TRBD1
cdr3_length: 15
clone_size: NA
j_call: TRBJ1-3
cdr3_nt: TGTGCCTGGTACATTGACAGGGGGCAAGCAAACACCATATATTTT
cdr3_aa: CAWYIDRGQANTIYF

v_call: TRBV23-1
d_call: TRBD1
cdr3_length: 15
clone_size: NA
j_call: TRBJ2-7
cdr3_nt: TGCGCCAGCAGTCCTTCTGGACAGGGAAACTACGAGCAGTACTTC
cdr3_aa: CASSPSGQGNYEQYF

v_call: TRBV10-3
d_call: TRBD2
cdr3_length: 16
clone_size: few
j_call: TRBJ2-5
cdr3_nt: TGTGCCATCAGAGGGACTAGCGGGAGGTTTCAAGAGACCCAGTACTTC
cdr3_aa: CAIRGTSGRFQETQYF

v_call: TRBV5-1
d_call: NA
cdr3_length: 15
clone_size: NA
j_call: TRBJ2-3
cdr3_nt: TGCGCCAGCAGCCCCATGGCCCCTAGCACAGATACGCAGTATTTT
cdr3_aa: CASSPMAPSTDTQYF

v_call: TRBV7-2
d_call: NA
cdr3_length: 14
clone_size: few
j_call: TRBJ1-1
cdr3_nt: TGTGCCAGCAGCTTTCAGGGTTCGGACACTGAAGCTTTCTTT
cdr3_aa: CASSFQGSDTEAFF

v_call: TRBV5-1
d_call: NA
cdr3_length: 14
clone_size: NA
j_call: TRBJ1-2
cdr3_nt: TGCGCCAGCAGCTCCAGGGGCCGAGGTGATGGCTACACCTTC
cdr3_aa: CASSSRGRGDGYTF

v_call: TRBV6-6
d_call: TRBD2
cdr3_length: 14
clone_size: NA
j_call: TRBJ2-7
cdr3_nt: TGTGCCAGCAGACCCGAGACTAGCGGGTACGAGCAGTACTTC
cdr3_aa: CASRPETSGYEQYF

v_call: TRBV5-4
d_call: TRBD2
cdr3_length: 16
clone_size: NA
j_call: TRBJ2-7
cdr3_nt: TGTGCCAGCAGCTTTGGGACTAGCGAGAGCTCCTACGAGCAGTACTTC
cdr3_aa: CASSFGTSESSYEQYF

v_call: TRBV5-1
d_call: TRBD1
cdr3_length: 14
clone_size: NA
j_call: TRBJ2-7
cdr3_nt: TGCGCCAGCAGCTTGGTAGGGGACAGCGACGAGCAGTACTTC
cdr3_aa: CASSLVGDSDEQYF